This T cell receptor (beta chain) appears in the sequencing data of a study of cytomegalovirus exposure and HLA in healthy donors. Turning to the study itself: Assignment to the Caucasian-associated ancestry cluster applied to around 80% of the 300 to 500 genotyped donors.

On this clone itself: Its target is unknown.

It was with 60 Vbeta and 13 Jbeta primers that the PCR ran. Assay: immunoSEQ multiplex PCR; the TCRdb copy retains only in-frame clones and omits some. The sample has 110,000 to 150,000 clones; the top ten hold approximately 2.4%. The CDR3 is made up of 15 amino acids. Germline-derived CDR1 and CDR2 are SQVTM and ANQGSEA. Trimming cost V 2 bases and J 5 bases, with 16 bases left between them. Study-wide results and limits: Upon later analysis, TCR association rates were observed to vary by HLA locus, being highest for DRB1 and lowest for HLA-C. An analysis was carried out at a later point. It showed that HLA-associated TCR beta chains were more clonally expanded than equally common non-associated chains. Later genetic work tied a missense DCLRE1C variant to beta-chain V and J trimming.

This clonotype originated in a man aged 40-49 years in good health and CMV-seronegative. The V call is TRBV29-1, the J call TRBJ1-5; D is uncertain. Sequenced sample: PBMCs. The CDR3 bases are TGCAGCGTTGAAAACTCCGACACCTATCATCAGCCCCAGCATTTT. Amino acids: CSVENSDTYHQPQHF.